This TCR beta chain was profiled in a study of T-cell memory formation after mild COVID-19. At the level of the study: Each donor largely had its own TCR clusters.

This CDR3 region has 14 residues. The ends were cut back, 4 bases at V and 5 bases at J, with 12 bases in the middle. Germline V CDR1 and CDR2: LGHNA, YSLEER. Constant-segment-primed 5'RACE gave TCR alpha and TCR beta cDNA libraries with sample barcodes and UMIs. TCRdb analysed the 5' RACE reads with MiXCR anew, one entry per CDR3 protein. The table lists more than 150,000 distinct CDR3 sequences, roughly 18% of them singletons. In its sample, this clonotype was seen a few times. This clonotype originated in a man between 18 and 35 years old who had mild COVID-19 (a few samples of this study predate the infection). Cell type and time point are not known. The material sequenced was PBMCs or a T cell subset sorted from them (not recorded which). The rearrangement joins TRBV4-3 to TRBJ2-4, with a possible D match to TRBD2 (7 bases). CDR3 residues: CASSLTGRENIQYF. DNA of the CDR3: TGCGCCAGCAGCCTAACAGGGAGGGAAAACATTCAGTACTTC.